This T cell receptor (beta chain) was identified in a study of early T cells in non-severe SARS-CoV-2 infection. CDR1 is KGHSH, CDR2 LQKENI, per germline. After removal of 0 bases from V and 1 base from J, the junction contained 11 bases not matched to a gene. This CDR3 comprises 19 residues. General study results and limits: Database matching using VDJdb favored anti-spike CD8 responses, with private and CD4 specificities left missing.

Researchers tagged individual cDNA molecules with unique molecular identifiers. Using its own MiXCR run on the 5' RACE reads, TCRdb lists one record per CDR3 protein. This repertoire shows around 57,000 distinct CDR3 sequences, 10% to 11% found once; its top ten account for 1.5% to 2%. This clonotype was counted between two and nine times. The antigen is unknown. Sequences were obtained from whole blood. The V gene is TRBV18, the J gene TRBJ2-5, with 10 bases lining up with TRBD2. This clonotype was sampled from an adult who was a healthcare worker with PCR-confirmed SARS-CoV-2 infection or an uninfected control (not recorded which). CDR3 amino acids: CASSPPELAGRGFQETQYF. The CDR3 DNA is TGTGCCAGCTCACCACCTGAACTAGCGGGACGAGGGTTCCAAGAGACCCAGTACTTC. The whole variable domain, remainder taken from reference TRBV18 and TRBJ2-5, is NAGVMQNPRHLVRRRGQEARLRCSPMKGHSHVYWYRQLPEEGLKFMVYLQKENIIDESGMPKERFSAEFPKEGPSILRIQQVVRGDSAAYFCASSPPELAGRGFQETQYFGPGTRLLVL.